This entry concerns a single TCR beta chain. The data were taken from a study of technical replicates of blood from several donors. V lost 4 bases and J lost 2, with 12 bases in between. This CDR3 comprises 15 residues. Germline V CDR1 and CDR2: SNHLY, FYNNEI. Profiled with immunoSEQ multiplex PCR; TCRdb holds only in-frame clones, not every one. The table has around 77,000 clones, more than 90% seen once; the top ten hold 0.4% to 0.5%. This rearrangement joins TRBV2 to TRBJ1-3; perhaps TRBD1 as D (5 bases). The sequencing input was T cells isolated from PBMCs. The sequence was obtained from a human donor in good health. CDR3 in amino acids: CASSGGDRPGNTIYF. The CDR3 nucleotides are TGTGCCAGCAGTGGTGGAGACAGACCTGGAAACACCATATATTTT.